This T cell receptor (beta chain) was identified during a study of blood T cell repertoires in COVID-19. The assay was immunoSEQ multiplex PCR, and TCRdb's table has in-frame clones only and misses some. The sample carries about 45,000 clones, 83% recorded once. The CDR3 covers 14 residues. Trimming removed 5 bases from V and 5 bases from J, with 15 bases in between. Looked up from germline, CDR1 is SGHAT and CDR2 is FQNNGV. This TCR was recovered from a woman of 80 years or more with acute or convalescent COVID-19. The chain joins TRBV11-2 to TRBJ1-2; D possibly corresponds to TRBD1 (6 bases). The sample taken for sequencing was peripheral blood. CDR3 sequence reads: CASSPSGGFYGYTF. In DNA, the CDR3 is TGTGCCAGCAGCCCCTCGGGGGGCTTTTATGGCTACACCTTC.